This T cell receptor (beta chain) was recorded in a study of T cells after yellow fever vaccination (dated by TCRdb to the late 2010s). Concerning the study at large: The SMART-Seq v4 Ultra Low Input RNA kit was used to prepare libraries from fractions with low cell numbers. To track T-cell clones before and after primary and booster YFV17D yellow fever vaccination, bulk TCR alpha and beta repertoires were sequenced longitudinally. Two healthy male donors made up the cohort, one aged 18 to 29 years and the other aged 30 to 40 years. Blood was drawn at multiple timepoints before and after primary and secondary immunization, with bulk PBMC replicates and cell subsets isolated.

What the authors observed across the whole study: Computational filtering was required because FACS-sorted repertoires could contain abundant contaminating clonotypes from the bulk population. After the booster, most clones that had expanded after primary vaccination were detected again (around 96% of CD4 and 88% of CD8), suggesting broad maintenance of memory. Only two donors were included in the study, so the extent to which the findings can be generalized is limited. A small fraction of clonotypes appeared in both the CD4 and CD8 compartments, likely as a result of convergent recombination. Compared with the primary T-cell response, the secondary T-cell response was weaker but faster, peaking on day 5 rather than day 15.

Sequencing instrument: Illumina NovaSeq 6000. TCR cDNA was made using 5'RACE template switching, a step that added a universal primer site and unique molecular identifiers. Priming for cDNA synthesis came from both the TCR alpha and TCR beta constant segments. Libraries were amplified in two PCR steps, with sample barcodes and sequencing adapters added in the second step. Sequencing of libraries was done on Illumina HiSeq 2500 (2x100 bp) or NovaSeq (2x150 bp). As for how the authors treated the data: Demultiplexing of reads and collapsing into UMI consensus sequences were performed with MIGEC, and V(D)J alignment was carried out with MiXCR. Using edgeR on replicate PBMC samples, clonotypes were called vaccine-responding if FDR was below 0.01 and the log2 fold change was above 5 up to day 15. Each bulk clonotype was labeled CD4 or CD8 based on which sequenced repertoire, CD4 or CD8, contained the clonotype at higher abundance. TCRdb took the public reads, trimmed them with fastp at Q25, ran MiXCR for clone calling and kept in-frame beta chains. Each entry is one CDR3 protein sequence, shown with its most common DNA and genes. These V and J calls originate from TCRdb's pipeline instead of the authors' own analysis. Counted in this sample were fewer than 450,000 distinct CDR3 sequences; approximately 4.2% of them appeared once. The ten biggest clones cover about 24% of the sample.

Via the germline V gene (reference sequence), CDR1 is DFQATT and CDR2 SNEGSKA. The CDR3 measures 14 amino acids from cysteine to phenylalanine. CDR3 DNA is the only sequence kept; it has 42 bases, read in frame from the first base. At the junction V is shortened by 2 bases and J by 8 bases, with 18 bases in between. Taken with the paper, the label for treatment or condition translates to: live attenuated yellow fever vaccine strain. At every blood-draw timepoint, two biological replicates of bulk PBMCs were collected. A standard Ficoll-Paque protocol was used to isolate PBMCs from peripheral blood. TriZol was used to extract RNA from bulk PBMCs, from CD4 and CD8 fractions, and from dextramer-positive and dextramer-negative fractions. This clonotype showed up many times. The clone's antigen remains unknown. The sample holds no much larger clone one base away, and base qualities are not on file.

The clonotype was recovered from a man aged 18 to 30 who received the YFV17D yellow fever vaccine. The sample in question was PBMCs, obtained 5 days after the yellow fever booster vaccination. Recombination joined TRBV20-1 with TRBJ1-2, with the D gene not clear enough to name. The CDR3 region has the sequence CSARNLGASGGYTF. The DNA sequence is TGCAGTGCTAGAAATCTCGGCGCGAGTGGGGGCTACACCTTC.